This T cell receptor beta chain came from a study of cytomegalovirus exposure and HLA in healthy donors. Study-wide findings and caveats: In a later analysis, parvovirus B19, influenza, CMV and Epstein-Barr virus appeared linked to several top co-occurrence clusters. A prior analysis recorded that most TCR beta V segments were productive about 87% or about 30% of the time. The availability of immune exposure information extended only to CMV serostatus.

PCR used 60 Vbeta primers and 13 Jbeta primers. The assay was immunoSEQ multiplex PCR, and TCRdb's table has in-frame clones only and misses some. The table has fewer than 150,000 clones, around 82% seen once; the top ten hold about 1.3%. This clone was seen only a few times. The antigen remains undetermined. The germline V gene has CDR1 MGHRA and CDR2 YSYEKL. The CDR3 sequence is 17 residues long. V was clipped by 2 bases and J by 7 bases; unmatched bases: 7. The V and J genes are TRBV4-1 and TRBJ2-1; 14 bases agree with TRBD2. Material for sequencing was PBMCs. The receptor was derived from a man in his forties or fifties in good health and CMV-seronegative. The CDR3, as DNA: TGCGCCAGCAGCCAACCATCCGGGACTAGCGGGAGTAATGAGCAGTTCTTC. Translated, it gives CASSQPSGTSGSNEQFF.